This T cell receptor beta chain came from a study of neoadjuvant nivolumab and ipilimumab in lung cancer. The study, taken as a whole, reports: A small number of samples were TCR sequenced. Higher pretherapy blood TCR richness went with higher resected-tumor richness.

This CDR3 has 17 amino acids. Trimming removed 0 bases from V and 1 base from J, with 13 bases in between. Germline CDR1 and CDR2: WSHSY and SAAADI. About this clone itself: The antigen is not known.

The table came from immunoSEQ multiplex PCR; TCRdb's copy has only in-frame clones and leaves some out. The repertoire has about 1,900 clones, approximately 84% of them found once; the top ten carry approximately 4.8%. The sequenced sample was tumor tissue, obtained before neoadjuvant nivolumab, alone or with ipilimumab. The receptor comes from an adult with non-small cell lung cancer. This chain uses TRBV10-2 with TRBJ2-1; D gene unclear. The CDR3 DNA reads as TGCGCCAGCAGTGAGTCGATCGACTCCTTTTCCTACAATGAGCAGTTCTTC. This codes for CASSESIDSFSYNEQFF.